Each of the 31 T cell receptor beta chains below was sequenced from the same sample in a study of T cell responses to AZD1222 COVID-19 vaccine. Here immunoSEQ multiplex PCR was the method, and the copy in TCRdb shows in-frame clones only, minus some. The sample lists more than 85,000 clones; around 93% were seen once. The specimen comprised peripheral blood, sampled on day 0 of AZD1222 vaccination. The receptors were sampled from an adult in good health.

The V call is TRBV12-3 or TRBV12-4, the J call TRBJ2-1, with a weak D call TRBD1 (6 bases). The CDR3 is 13 amino acids. Trimming cost V 3 bases and J 4 bases, with 7 bases left between them. CDR3 protein: CASSLGAYNEQFF. The CDR3 DNA reads as TGTGCCAGCAGTTTGGGGGCGTACAATGAGCAGTTCTTC.

V is TRBV7-9 and J is TRBJ1-5, with unresolved D. The length of the CDR3 is 14 residues. With 4 bases removed from V and 1 base from J, the gap between germline ends came to 8 bases. Germline CDR1 is SEHNR and CDR2 is FQNEAQ (reference sequence). The CDR3 spells CASSSGSSNQPQHF. The CDR3 region has the DNA TGTGCCAGCAGCTCAGGCAGCAGCAATCAGCCCCAGCATTTT.

The chain employs TRBV21-1 and TRBJ1-2; no check of the table's D call, TRBD1, against the DNA was made. TRBV21-1 is assigned pseudogene status. CDR3 length: 15 residues. The CDR3 loop is CASRTPGTGGYGYTF. The CDR3 DNA reads TGTGCCAGCCGCACCCCGGGGACAGGCGGCTATGGCTACACCTTC.

The chain combines TRBV7-2 with TRBJ1-6, with a possible D match to TRBD1 (5 bases). Germline values: CDR1 SGHTA, CDR2 FQGNSA. Trimming left V 1 base short and J 4 bases short, with 8 bases between. CDR3 size: 15 residues. The CDR3 here is CASSLVEGYNSPLHF. The CDR3 nucleotides are TGTGCCAGCAGCTTAGTGGAGGGGTATAATTCACCCCTCCACTTT.

The rearrangement joins TRBV28 to TRBJ1-5; no definite D call. Looked up from germline, CDR1 is MDHEN and CDR2 is SYDVKM. V lost 6 bases, J lost 6 bases, and 12 bases lay in between. The CDR3 loop spans 13 amino acids. The CDR3 sequence: CASSRGTGQPQHF. CDR3 DNA: TGTGCCAGCAGCCGAGGAACGGGTCAGCCCCAGCATTTT.

The V call is TRBV6-5, the J call TRBJ1-2; the D is unclear. CDR1 MNHEY and CDR2 SVGAGI come from the germline V gene. V shed 6 bases and J shed 6 bases, with 20 bases lying between them. CDR3 size: 15 residues. CDR3 protein: CASSRQDGLTDGYTF. The CDR3 nucleotides are TGTGCCAGCAGCCGGCAGGACGGCCTAACGGATGGCTACACCTTC.

The V and J genes are TRBV6-6 and TRBJ2-7, with 11 nucleotides matching TRBD2. Germline lookup yields CDR1 MNHNY and CDR2 SVGAGI (reference sequence). V gave up 5 bases and J gave up 2 bases; unmatched junction bases: 5. This CDR3 has 15 residues. Here the CDR3 reads CASSGTSGGPYEQYF. Written as DNA, the CDR3 is TGTGCCAGCAGTGGAACTAGCGGGGGACCCTACGAGCAGTACTTC.

The gene calls are TRBV4-3 and TRBJ2-3, with TRBD2 identical over 7 bases. CDR3 size: 17 residues. The germline CDR1 and CDR2 sequences are LGHNA and YSLEER. V shed 2 bases and J 5 bases; nucleotides not matched to a gene: 13. The CDR3 is CASSQSLWGGREDTQYF. CDR3 nucleotides: TGCGCCAGCAGCCAATCCTTATGGGGGGGAAGGGAAGATACGCAGTATTTT.

The CDR3 sequence: CSVLRGVTGPNYGYTF. The DNA for the CDR3 is TGCAGCGTTCTGCGGGGTGTCACAGGCCCAAACTATGGCTACACCTTC. The chain employs TRBV29-1 and TRBJ1-2; tentative D call: TRBD1 (5 bases). Trimming left V 5 bases short and J 2 bases short, with 21 bases between. The CDR3 consists of 16 residues. Germline-derived CDR1 and CDR2 are SQVTM and ANQGSEA.

The genes are TRBV3-1 (or the pseudogene TRBV3-2) and TRBJ1-1, with D unresolved. The CDR3 consists of 12 residues. Germline-derived CDR1 and CDR2 are LGHDT and YNNKEL (reference sequence). V was cut by 5 bases and J by 4 bases, with 8 bases left in between. CDR3 in amino acids: CASSVRTTEAFF. DNA for the CDR3: TGTGCCAGCAGCGTACGGACCACTGAAGCTTTCTTT.

V usage is TRBV25-1 and J usage is TRBJ1-2; 9 bases agree with TRBD1. The CDR3 length is 15 residues. Trimming cost V 9 bases and J 3 bases; bases outside gene matches: 11. From germline, CDR1 is MGHDK and CDR2 SYGVNS. CDR3 sequence reads: CASNDPGQGDYGYTF. The CDR3 DNA reads TGTGCCAGTAATGACCCGGGACAGGGTGACTATGGCTACACCTTC.

V gene TRBV5-1 combines with J gene TRBJ2-1, with D unclear. V was clipped by 1 base and J by 4 bases, with 9 bases between them. The CDR3 spans 14 residues. Germline values: CDR1 SGHRS, CDR2 YFSETQ. The CDR3 DNA follows: TGCGCCAGCAGCTTGACCGGCCGTTACAATGAGCAGTTCTTC. Protein sequence: CASSLTGRYNEQFF.

This clone has only one observation. V gene TRBV11-2 combines with J gene TRBJ1-4; 7 bases agree with TRBD1. V shed 1 base, J shed 0 bases, and the junction held 11 bases outside the gene matches. The CDR3 is 19 residues long. Germline CDR1 and CDR2: SGHAT and FQNNGV. The CDR3 region is CASSLVLGGSHATNEKLFF. DNA for the CDR3: TGTGCCAGCAGCTTAGTGCTAGGGGGCTCTCATGCAACTAATGAAAAACTGTTTTTT.

The chain has TRBV27 and TRBJ1-2; D is perhaps TRBD1 (6 bases). This CDR3 has 15 residues. CDR1 and CDR2 (germline): MNHEY, SMNVEV (reference sequence). Trimming cost V 7 bases and J 3 bases, with 18 bases left between them. This CDR3 is CASTRRGGAYYGYTF. As DNA, the CDR3 is TGTGCCAGCACCCGGAGGGGGGGCGCGTACTATGGCTACACCTTC.

This chain uses TRBV7-6 with TRBJ1-4; D may be TRBD1 (5 bases). From germline, CDR1 is SGHVS and CDR2 FNYEAQ. The CDR3 sequence is 15 residues long. The V gene lost 0 bases and the J gene lost 10 bases, with 15 bases spanning the gap. The CDR3 DNA is TGTGCCAGCAGCTTAGCGCAGGGTAGATGGGGAAAACTGTTTTTT. Its protein is CASSLAQGRWGKLFF.

As for this clone: Within the sample, other DNA sequences also encode this same CDR3. J is TRBJ1-1 and V is TRBV30, with D unresolved. Trimming removed 3 bases at V and 2 bases at J, with 7 bases between. This CDR3 region has 12 residues. Germline CDR1 is GTSNPN and CDR2 is SVGIG (reference sequence). The CDR3 loop is CAWRRGNTEAFF. CDR3 DNA: TGTGCCTGGAGACGGGGAAACACTGAAGCTTTCTTT.

The chain links TRBV6-2 or TRBV6-3 to TRBJ2-1; D perhaps matches TRBD1 (6 bases). This CDR3 is built from 16 residues. V dropped 6 bases and J dropped 0 bases, with 15 bases sitting between them. Germline loops: CDR1 MNHEY, CDR2 SVGEGT. The CDR3 protein is CASSWETGSSYNEQFF. DNA of the CDR3: TGTGCCAGCAGCTGGGAGACAGGCAGCTCCTACAATGAGCAGTTCTTC.

This clone was detected only a few times. The chain is built from TRBV3-1 (or the pseudogene TRBV3-2) and TRBJ2-7; D is uncertain. Germline V gives CDR1 LGHDT, CDR2 YNNKEL (reference sequence). CDR3 size: 13 residues. Trimming shortened V by 4 bases and J by 7 bases, and 14 bases separated the two germline ends. The CDR3 nucleotides are TGTGCCAGCAGCCCCCTTGGCTTCCGGGAGCAGTACTTC. Its translation: CASSPLGFREQYF.

The chain is built from TRBV7-9 and TRBJ2-6; a weak D match, TRBD2 (6 bases). The length of the CDR3 is 17 residues. Germline values: CDR1 SEHNR, CDR2 FQNEAQ (reference sequence). V was pared by 2 bases and J by 0 bases, with 11 bases between. The CDR3 here is CASSLKVGSSGANVLTF. The CDR3 nucleotides are TGTGCCAGCAGCTTAAAGGTCGGGAGCTCTGGGGCCAACGTCCTGACTTTC.

The chain combines TRBV7-2 with TRBJ1-5; TRBD1 matches at 8 bases. The CDR3 consists of 13 residues. CDR1 is SGHTA and CDR2 is FQGNSA in the germline V gene. V lost 5 bases to trimming and J lost 9 bases; unmatched junction nucleotides: 6. CDR3: CASSQGAARPQHF. Here the CDR3 DNA reads TGTGCCAGCAGCCAGGGGGCGGCGAGGCCCCAGCATTTT.

The CDR3 bases are TGCGCCAGCAGCTTAAAGGGGGGGGGACGGGAAGGAGATACGCAGTATTTT. Amino acid sequence: CASSLKGGGREGDTQYF. The V gene is TRBV4-1, the J gene TRBJ2-3; a weak D match, TRBD2 (7 bases). This CDR3 is 17 amino acids long. CDR1 and CDR2 (germline): MGHRA, YSYEKL. V lost 5 bases and J 5 bases, leaving 23 bases between the germline ends.

The chain combines TRBV12-3 or TRBV12-4 with TRBJ2-7; maybe TRBD1 (5 bases). Trimming took 4 bases from V and 8 from J, leaving 12 bases between them. This CDR3 comprises 12 residues. The CDR3 protein is CASSWGREQQYF. CDR3 DNA sequence: TGTGCCAGCAGTTGGGGCAGAGAGCAGCAGTACTTC.

This clone was seen only a few times. The chain links TRBV10-1 to TRBJ1-4, with D uncertain. The CDR3 spans 13 residues. V was pared by 6 bases and J by 5 bases, with 10 bases between. Germline-derived CDR1 and CDR2 are WNHNN and SYGVQD (reference sequence). CDR3 sequence: CASSTRGNEKLFF. CDR3 bases: TGCGCCAGCAGCACCCGGGGAAATGAAAAACTGTTTTTT.

This clone was seen just once. The rearrangement links TRBV6-5 to TRBJ1-2; 8 bases map to TRBD1. The trim removed 0 bases at V and 4 bases at J, leaving 4 bases unmatched. Germline-derived CDR1 and CDR2 are MNHEY and SVGAGI. The CDR3 is made up of 15 amino acids. DNA of the CDR3: TGTGCCAGCAGTTACTCTGGACAGGGCGGCTATGGCTACACCTTC. It is translated as CASSYSGQGGYGYTF.

This sequence joins TRBV29-1 and TRBJ2-7, with D possibly matching TRBD1 (6 bases). The V end lost 3 bases, the J end lost 3 bases, and 12 bases lay between the germline ends. The length of the CDR3 is 13 residues. Germline V lookup: CDR1 SQVTM, CDR2 ANQGSEA. The CDR3 DNA reads TGCAGCGTTGATACCGGACAGAACTACGAGCAGTACTTC. This sequence encodes CSVDTGQNYEQYF.

The chain has TRBV4-1 and TRBJ2-1; 7 nucleotides agree with TRBD2. Trimming removed 4 bases from V and 0 bases from J; junction bases left unmatched: 6. The CDR3 sequence is 16 residues long. Per the germline V gene, CDR1 is MGHRA and CDR2 is YSYEKL. The CDR3 protein is CASSPRLARSYNEQFF. The CDR3 nucleotides read TGCGCCAGCAGCCCGCGACTAGCCCGCTCCTACAATGAGCAGTTCTTC.

The CDR3 coding sequence is TGTGCCTGGAACCGGGGAAAGAATCAGCCCCAGCATTTT. Amino acid sequence: CAWNRGKNQPQHF. The chain uses TRBV30 and TRBJ1-5, with D uncertain. The germline V and J ends were trimmed by 4 bases and 4 bases, with 11 bases remaining between them. This CDR3 has 13 amino acids. CDR1 and CDR2 (germline): GTSNPN, SVGIG (reference sequence).

The V call is TRBV19, the J call TRBJ1-2; 11 bases align to TRBD1. Trimming removed 6 bases from V and 6 bases from J; junction bases left unmatched: 12. Germline CDR1 and CDR2: LNHDA and SQIVND (reference sequence). CDR3 size: 16 residues. As DNA, the CDR3 is TGTGCCAGTAGCGTCTCCGGGACAGGGGGTAGTAATGGCTACACCTTC. Its protein is CASSVSGTGGSNGYTF.

This clone occurred a few times. The chain couples TRBV19 to TRBJ1-5; tentatively, D is TRBD1 (6 bases). V gave up 1 base and J gave up 0 bases, with 13 bases separating them. There are 17 residues in the CDR3. In germline, CDR1 is LNHDA, CDR2 SQIVND (reference sequence). In DNA form, the CDR3 reads TGTGCCAGTAGTATAGGCGGGGGGCGCGATAGCAATCAGCCCCAGCATTTT. Encoded protein: CASSIGGGRDSNQPQHF.

The gene calls are TRBV7-2 and TRBJ2-3; D is undetermined. The V gene lost 6 bases and the J gene lost 5 bases, with 21 bases spanning the gap. This CDR3 spans 16 amino acids. Germline CDR1 SGHTA, CDR2 FQGNSA. The CDR3 loop reads CASRPRNSLTLDTQYF. The CDR3 DNA sequence: TGTGCCAGCAGACCCCGGAACTCCCTTACCCTAGATACGCAGTATTTT.

V usage is TRBV11-3 and J usage is TRBJ2-1; TRBD1 matches 12 bases. Trimming took 5 bases from V and 9 from J; bases not matched to a gene: 8. This CDR3 contains 15 residues. The germline CDR1 and CDR2 sequences are SGHNT and YENEEA. CDR3 amino acids: CASSTPGTGGLEQFF. The CDR3 bases are TGTGCCAGCAGCACTCCCGGGACAGGGGGCCTTGAGCAGTTCTTC.